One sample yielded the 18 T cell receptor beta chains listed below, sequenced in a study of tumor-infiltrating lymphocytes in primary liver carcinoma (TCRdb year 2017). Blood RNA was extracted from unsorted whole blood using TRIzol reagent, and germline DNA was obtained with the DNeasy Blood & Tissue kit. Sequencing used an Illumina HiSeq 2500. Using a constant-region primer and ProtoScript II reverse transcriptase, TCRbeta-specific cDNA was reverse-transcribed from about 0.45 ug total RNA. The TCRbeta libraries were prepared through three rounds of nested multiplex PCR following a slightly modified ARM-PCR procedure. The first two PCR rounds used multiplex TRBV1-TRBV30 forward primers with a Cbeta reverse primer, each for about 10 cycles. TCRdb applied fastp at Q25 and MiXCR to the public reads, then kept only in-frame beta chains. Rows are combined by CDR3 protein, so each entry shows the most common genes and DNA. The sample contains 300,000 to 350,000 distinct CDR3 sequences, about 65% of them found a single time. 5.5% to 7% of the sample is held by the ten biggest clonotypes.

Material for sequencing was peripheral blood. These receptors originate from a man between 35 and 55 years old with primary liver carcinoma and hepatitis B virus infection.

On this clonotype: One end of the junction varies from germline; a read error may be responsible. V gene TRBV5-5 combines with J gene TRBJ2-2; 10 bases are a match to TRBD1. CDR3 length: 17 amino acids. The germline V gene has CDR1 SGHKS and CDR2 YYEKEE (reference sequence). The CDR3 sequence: CASSRGTGERRTGELLF. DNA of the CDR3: TGTGCCAGCAGCAGAGGGACAGGGGAGCGGCGGACCGGTGAGCTGCTTTTT.

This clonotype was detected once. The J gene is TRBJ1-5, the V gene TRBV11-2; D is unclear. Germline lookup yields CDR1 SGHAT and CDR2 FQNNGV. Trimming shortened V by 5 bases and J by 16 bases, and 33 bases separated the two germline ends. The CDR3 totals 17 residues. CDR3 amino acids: CASSPRGGGISNQPHHF. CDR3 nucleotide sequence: TGTGCCAGCAGCCCGAGAGGAGGTGGGATTAGCAATCAGCCTCATCATTTT.

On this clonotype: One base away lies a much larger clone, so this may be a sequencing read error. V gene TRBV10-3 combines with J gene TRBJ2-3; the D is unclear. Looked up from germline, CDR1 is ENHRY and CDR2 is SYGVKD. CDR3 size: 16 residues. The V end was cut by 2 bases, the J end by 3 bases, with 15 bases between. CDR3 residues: CAISERQGMPTDTQYF. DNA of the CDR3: TGTGCCATCAGTGAGCGACAAGGGATGCCGACAGATACGCAGTATTTT.

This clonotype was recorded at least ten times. DNA for the CDR3: TGTGCCAGCAGCTTAGGGAGGGGGTCCTACAATGAGCAGTTCTTC. Translated, it gives CASSLGRGSYNEQFF. The chain recombines TRBV11-3 with TRBJ2-1; D may be TRBD1 or TRBD2 (6 bases each). CDR3 size: 15 residues. Germline V gives CDR1 SGHNT, CDR2 YENEEA. V lost 1 base and J lost 1, with 8 bases in between. Full variable domain (remainder filled in from reference TRBV11-3 and TRBJ2-1): EAGVVQSPRYKIIEKKQPVAFWCNPISGHNTLYWYLQNLGQGPELLIRYENEEAVDDSQLPKDRFSAERLKGVDSTLKIQPAELGDSAVYLCASSLGRGSYNEQFFGPGTRLTVL.

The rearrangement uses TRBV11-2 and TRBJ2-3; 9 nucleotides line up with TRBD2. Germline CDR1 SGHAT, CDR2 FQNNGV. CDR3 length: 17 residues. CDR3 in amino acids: CVSSLWGSGSPPDTQYF. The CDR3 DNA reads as TGTGTCAGTAGCTTATGGGGTAGCGGGAGTCCCCCAGATACGCAGTATTTT.

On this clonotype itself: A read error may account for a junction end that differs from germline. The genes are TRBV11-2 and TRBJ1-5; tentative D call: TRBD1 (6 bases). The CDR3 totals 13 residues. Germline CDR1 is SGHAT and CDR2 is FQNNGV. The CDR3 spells CANSQGWNQPRHF. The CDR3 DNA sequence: TGTGCCAACAGCCAGGGGTGGAATCAGCCCCGGCATTTT.

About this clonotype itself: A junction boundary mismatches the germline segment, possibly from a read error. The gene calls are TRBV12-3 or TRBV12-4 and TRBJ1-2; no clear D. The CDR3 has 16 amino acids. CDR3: CASSFLSTENPYGYIF. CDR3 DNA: TGTGCCAGCAGTTTTCTCTCGACCGAAAATCCCTATGGCTACATCTTC.

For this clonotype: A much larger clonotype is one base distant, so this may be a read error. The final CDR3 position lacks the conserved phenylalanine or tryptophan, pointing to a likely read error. The CDR3 here is CASSPTGLPHEQFS. In DNA, the CDR3 is TGTGCCAGCAGTCCTACGGGGCTCCCCCATGAGCAGTTCTCC. J is TRBJ2-1 and V is TRBV6-2 or TRBV6-3; D is tentatively TRBD1 or TRBD2 (5 bases each). V was shortened by 5 bases and J by 8 bases, with 16 bases between the two germline ends. Germline CDR1 and CDR2: MNHEY and SVGEGT. The length of the CDR3 is 14 residues.

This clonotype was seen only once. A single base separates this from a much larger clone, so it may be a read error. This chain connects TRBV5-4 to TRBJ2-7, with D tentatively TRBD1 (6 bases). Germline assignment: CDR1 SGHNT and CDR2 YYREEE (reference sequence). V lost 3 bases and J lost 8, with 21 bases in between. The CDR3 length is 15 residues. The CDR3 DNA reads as TGTGCCAGCAGCTCCACCGGGACAAACTCCCACAAGCAGTACTTC. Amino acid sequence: CASSSTGTNSHKQYF.

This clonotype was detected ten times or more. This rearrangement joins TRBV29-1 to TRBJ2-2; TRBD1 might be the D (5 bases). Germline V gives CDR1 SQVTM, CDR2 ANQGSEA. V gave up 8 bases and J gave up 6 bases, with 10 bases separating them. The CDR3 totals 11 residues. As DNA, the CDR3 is TGCAGCTTCAGGGTTGCCGGGGAGCTGTTTTTT. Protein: CSFRVAGELFF.

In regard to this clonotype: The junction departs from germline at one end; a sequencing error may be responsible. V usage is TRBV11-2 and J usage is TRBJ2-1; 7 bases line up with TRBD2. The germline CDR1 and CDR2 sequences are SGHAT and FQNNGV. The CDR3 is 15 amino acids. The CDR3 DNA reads TGTGTCAGCAGCCCAGGGCTAGCGGCATACAATGAGCAGTTCTTC. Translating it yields CVSSPGLAAYNEQFF.

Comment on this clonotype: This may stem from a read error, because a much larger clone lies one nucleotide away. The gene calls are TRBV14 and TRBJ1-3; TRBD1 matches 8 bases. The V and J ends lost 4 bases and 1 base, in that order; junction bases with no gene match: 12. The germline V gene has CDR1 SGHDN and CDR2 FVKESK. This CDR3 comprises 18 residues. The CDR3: CASSPFGGTGRSGNTIYF. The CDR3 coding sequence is TGTGCCAGCAGCCCCTTCGGGGGGACAGGAAGATCTGGAAACACCATATATTTT.

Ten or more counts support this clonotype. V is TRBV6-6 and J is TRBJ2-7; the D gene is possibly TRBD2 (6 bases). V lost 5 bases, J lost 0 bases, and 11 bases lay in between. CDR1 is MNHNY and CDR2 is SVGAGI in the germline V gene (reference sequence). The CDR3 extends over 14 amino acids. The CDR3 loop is CASSARLDSYEQYF. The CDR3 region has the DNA TGTGCCAGCAGTGCCAGACTAGACTCCTACGAGCAGTACTTC.

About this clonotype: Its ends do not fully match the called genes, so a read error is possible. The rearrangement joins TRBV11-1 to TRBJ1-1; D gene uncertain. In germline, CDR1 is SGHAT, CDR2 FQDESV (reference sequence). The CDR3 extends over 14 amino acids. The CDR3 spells CASNFRRGNTEAFF. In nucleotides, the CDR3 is TGCGCCAGCAACTTTCGACGGGGAAACACTGAAGCTTTCTTT.

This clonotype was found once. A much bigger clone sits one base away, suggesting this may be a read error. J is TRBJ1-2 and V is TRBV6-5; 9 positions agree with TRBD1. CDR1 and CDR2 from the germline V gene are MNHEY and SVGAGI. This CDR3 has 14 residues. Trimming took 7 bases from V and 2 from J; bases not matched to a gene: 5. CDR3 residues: CASTRQGENYGYTF. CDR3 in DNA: TGTGCCAGCACGCGACAGGGGGAGAACTATGGCTACACCTTC.

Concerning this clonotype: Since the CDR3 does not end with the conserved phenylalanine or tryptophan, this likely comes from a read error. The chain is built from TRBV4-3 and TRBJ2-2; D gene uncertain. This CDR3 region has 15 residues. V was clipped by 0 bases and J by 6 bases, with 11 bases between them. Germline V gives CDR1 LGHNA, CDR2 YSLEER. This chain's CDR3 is CASSQETQSPGELFL. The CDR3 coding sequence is TGCGCCAGCAGCCAAGAAACCCAGAGCCCCGGGGAGCTGTTTCTT.

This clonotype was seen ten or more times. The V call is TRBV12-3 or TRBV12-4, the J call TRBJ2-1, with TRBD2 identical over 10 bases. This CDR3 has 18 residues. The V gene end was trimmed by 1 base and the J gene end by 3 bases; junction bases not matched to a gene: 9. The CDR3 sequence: CASSLEAGGPPYYNEQFF. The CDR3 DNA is TGTGCCAGCAGTTTAGAAGCGGGAGGGCCCCCCTACTACAATGAGCAGTTCTTC.

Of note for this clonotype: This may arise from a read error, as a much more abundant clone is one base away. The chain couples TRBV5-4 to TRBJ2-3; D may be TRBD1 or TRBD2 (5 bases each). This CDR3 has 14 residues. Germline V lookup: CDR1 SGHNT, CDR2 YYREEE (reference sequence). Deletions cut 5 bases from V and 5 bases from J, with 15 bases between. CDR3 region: CASRTDGTIDTQYF. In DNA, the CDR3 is TGTGCCAGCAGAACCGATGGGACCATAGATACGCAGTATTTT.